Listed below are T cell receptor beta chains from one sample, sequenced in a study of human T cells and chemical hapten exposure. One entry per CDR3 protein, called by TCRdb with MiXCR from the RACE reads. Here the sample spans about 30,000 distinct CDR3 sequences, 5.8% being singletons. The sample consisted of whole blood, taken in connection with sensitization to the hapten diphenylcyclopropenone (DPC). Receptor source: a young man with alopecia areata. Some clones in this sample may be carry-over from other donors' samples. Both conserved end residues are part of each CDR3. D genes are given only for firm matches. Not all rows give a size; the values are once, few, many and, for expanded clones, a class.

v_call: TRBV30; d_call: .; clone_size: many; j_call: TRBJ2-2; cdr3_aa: CAWSWLGELFF; cdr3_nt: TGTGCCTGGAGTTGGTTGGGGGAGCTGTTTTTT
v_call: TRBV12-3/TRBV12-4; d_call: TRBD2; clone_size: many; j_call: TRBJ2-7; cdr3_aa: CASSWGRDYEQYF; cdr3_nt: TGTGCCAGCAGTTGGGGGAGGGACTACGAGCAGTACTTC
v_call: TRBV29-1; d_call: .; clone_size: few; j_call: TRBJ2-7; cdr3_aa: CSSISAASYEQYF; cdr3_nt: TGCAGCTCCATAAGCGCAGCATCCTACGAGCAGTACTTC
v_call: TRBV29-1; d_call: TRBD1; clone_size: many; j_call: TRBJ2-1; cdr3_aa: CSVETGDYNEQFF; cdr3_nt: TGCAGCGTTGAGACAGGGGACTACAATGAGCAGTTCTTC
v_call: TRBV20-1; d_call: .; clone_size: many; j_call: TRBJ1-3; cdr3_aa: CSARDMMASGNTIYF; cdr3_nt: TGCAGTGCTAGAGACATGATGGCCTCTGGAAACACCATATATTTT
v_call: TRBV6-2/TRBV6-3; d_call: TRBD1; clone_size: many; j_call: TRBJ2-7; cdr3_aa: CASSSAGTGHLEQYF; cdr3_nt: TGTGCCAGCAGTTCAGCCGGGACAGGGCACCTCGAGCAGTACTTC
v_call: TRBV13; d_call: .; clone_size: many; j_call: TRBJ2-2; cdr3_aa: CASSLGPGTSSGELFF; cdr3_nt: TGTGCCAGCAGCTTAGGCCCCGGGACTTCCTCGGGGGAGCTGTTTTTT
v_call: TRBV6-6; d_call: TRBD1; clone_size: medium-sized; j_call: TRBJ1-5; cdr3_aa: CASSSTGAHGRPQHF; cdr3_nt: TGTGCCAGCAGTTCGACAGGGGCCCACGGGAGGCCCCAGCATTTT
v_call: TRBV18; d_call: .; clone_size: many; j_call: TRBJ1-2; cdr3_aa: CASSPYSQGYGYTF; cdr3_nt: TGTGCCAGCTCCCCTTACTCACAGGGATATGGCTACACCTTC
v_call: TRBV7-3; d_call: .; clone_size: many; j_call: TRBJ1-1; cdr3_aa: CASSPSGPHTEAFF; cdr3_nt: TGTGCCAGCAGCCCATCAGGGCCCCACACTGAAGCTTTCTTT
v_call: TRBV28; d_call: .; clone_size: .; j_call: TRBJ2-7; cdr3_aa: CASSPPDPHEQYF; cdr3_nt: TGTGCCAGCAGTCCTCCGGACCCTCACGAGCAGTACTTC
v_call: TRBV3-1; d_call: .; clone_size: many; j_call: TRBJ1-1; cdr3_aa: CASSQDSGLDAFF; cdr3_nt: TGTGCCAGCAGCCAAGATTCGGGGTTGGACGCTTTCTTT
v_call: TRBV10-2; d_call: .; clone_size: many; j_call: TRBJ1-6; cdr3_aa: CASKPGKNSPLHF; cdr3_nt: TGCGCCAGCAAACCAGGGAAGAATTCACCCCTCCACTTT
v_call: TRBV7-9; d_call: TRBD1; clone_size: many; j_call: TRBJ2-7; cdr3_aa: CASRGQGSYEQYF; cdr3_nt: TGTGCCAGCAGAGGACAGGGATCCTACGAGCAGTACTTC
v_call: TRBV20-1; d_call: .; clone_size: many; j_call: TRBJ2-5; cdr3_aa: CSASQAETQYF; cdr3_nt: TGCAGTGCTAGCCAGGCGGAGACCCAGTACTTC
v_call: TRBV29-1; d_call: .; clone_size: many; j_call: TRBJ1-1; cdr3_aa: CSVAFSNTEAFF; cdr3_nt: TGCAGCGTTGCTTTTTCGAACACTGAAGCTTTCTTT
v_call: TRBV5-1; d_call: TRBD2; clone_size: many; j_call: TRBJ2-1; cdr3_aa: CASTSHGTSPNEQFF; cdr3_nt: TGCGCCAGCACTTCCCACGGGACTAGCCCCAATGAGCAGTTCTTC